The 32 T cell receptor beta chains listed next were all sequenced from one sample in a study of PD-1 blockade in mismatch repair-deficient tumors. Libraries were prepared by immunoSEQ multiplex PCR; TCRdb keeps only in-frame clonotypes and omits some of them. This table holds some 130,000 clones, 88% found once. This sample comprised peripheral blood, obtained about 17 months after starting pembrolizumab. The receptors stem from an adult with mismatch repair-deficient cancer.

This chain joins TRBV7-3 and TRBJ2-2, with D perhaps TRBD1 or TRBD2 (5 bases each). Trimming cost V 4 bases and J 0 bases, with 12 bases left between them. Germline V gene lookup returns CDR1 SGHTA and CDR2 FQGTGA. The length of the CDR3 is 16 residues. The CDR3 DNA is TGTGCCAGCAGCTCAGGTGTGGGGGCGAACACCGGGGAGCTGTTTTTT. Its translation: CASSSGVGANTGELFF. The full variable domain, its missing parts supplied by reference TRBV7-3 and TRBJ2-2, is GAGVSQTPSNKVTEKGKYVELRCDPISGHTALYWYRQSLGQGPEFLIYFQGTGAADDSGLPNDRFFAVRPEGSVSTLKIQRTERGDSAVYLCASSSGVGANTGELFFGEGSRLTVL.

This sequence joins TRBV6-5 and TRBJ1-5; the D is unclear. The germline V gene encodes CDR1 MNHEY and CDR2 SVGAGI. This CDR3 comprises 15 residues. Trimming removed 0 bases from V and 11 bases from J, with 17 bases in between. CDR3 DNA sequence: TGTGCCAGCAGTTACTCGATTTTAGAGGGTCTGGCCCAGCATTTT. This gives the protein CASSYSILEGLAQHF.

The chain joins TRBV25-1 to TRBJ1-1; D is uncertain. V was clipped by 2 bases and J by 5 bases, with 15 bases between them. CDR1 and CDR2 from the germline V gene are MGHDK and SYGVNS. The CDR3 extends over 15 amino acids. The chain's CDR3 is CASSEKSALGTEAFF. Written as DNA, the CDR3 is TGTGCCAGCAGTGAAAAAAGTGCGTTGGGGACTGAAGCTTTCTTT. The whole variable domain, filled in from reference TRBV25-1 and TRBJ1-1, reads EADIYQTPRYLVIGTGKKITLECSQTMGHDKMYWYQQDPGMELHLIHYSYGVNSTEKGDLSSESTVSRIRTEHFPLTLESARPSHTSQYLCASSEKSALGTEAFFGQGTRLTVV.

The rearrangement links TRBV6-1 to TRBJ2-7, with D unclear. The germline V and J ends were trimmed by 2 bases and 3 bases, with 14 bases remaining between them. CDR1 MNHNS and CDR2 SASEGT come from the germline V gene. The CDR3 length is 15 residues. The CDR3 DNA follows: TGTGCCAGCAGTGAATTGACATGGGATGTCTACGAGCAGTACTTC. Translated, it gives CASSELTWDVYEQYF.

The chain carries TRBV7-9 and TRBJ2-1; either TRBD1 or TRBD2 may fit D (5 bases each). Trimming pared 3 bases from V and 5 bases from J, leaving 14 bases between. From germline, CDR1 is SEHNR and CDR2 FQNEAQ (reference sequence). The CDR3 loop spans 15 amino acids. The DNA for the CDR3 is TGTGCCAGCAGCTTCAGGGTGGGAGTGGACAATGAGCAGTTCTTC. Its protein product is CASSFRVGVDNEQFF.

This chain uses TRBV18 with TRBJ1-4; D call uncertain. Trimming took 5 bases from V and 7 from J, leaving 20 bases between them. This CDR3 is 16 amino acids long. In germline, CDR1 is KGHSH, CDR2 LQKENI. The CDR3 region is CASSTEGRILGEKLFF. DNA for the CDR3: TGTGCCAGCTCAACAGAAGGACGGATCTTGGGTGAAAAACTGTTTTTT. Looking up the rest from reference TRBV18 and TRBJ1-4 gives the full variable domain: NAGVMQNPRHLVRRRGQEARLRCSPMKGHSHVYWYRQLPEEGLKFMVYLQKENIIDESGMPKERFSAEFPKEGPSILRIQQVVRGDSAAYFCASSTEGRILGEKLFFGSGTQLSVL.

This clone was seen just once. Here the CDR3 DNA reads TGTGCCAGCAGCACTAGTCCCCTGACAGGGGGCCATAACGAGCAGTACTTC. It codes for CASSTSPLTGGHNEQYF. This rearrangement joins TRBV7-2 to TRBJ2-7; 10 bases match TRBD1. CDR1 SGHTA and CDR2 FQGNSA come from the germline V gene. The trim removed 5 bases at V and 5 bases at J, leaving 15 bases unmatched. CDR3 length: 17 residues.

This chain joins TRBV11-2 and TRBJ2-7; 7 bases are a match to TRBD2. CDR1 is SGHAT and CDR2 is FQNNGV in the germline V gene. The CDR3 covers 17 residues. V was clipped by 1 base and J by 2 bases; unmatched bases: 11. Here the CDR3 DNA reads TGTGCCAGCAGCTTAGCTCCCCCTTTCAGCGGGGCCTACGAGCAGTACTTC. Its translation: CASSLAPPFSGAYEQYF.

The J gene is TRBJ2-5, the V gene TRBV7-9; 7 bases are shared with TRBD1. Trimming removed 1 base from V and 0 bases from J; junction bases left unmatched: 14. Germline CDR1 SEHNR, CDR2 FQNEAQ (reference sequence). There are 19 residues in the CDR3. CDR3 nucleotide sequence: TGTGCCAGCAGCTTAGGGATTTTTAGGGGGCGAGACGACCAAGAGACCCAGTACTTC. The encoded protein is CASSLGIFRGRDDQETQYF.

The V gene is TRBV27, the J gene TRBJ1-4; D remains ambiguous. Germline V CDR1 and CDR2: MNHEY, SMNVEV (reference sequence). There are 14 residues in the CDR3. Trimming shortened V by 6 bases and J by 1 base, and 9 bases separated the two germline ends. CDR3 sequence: CASSRSLTNEKLFF. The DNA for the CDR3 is TGTGCCAGCAGCCGGAGTCTAACTAATGAAAAACTGTTTTTT.

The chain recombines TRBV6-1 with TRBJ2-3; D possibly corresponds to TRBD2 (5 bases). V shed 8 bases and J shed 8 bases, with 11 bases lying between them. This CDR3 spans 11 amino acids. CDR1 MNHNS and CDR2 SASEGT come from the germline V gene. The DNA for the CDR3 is TGTGCCAGCCCCCTTCGGGGTACGCAGTATTTT. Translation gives CASPLRGTQYF.

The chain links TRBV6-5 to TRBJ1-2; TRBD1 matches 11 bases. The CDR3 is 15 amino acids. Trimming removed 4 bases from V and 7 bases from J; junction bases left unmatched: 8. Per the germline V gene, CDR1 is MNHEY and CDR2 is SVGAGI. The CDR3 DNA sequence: TGTGCCAGCAGTTCGGGCGGGACAGGGGGATTTGGCTACACCTTC. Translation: CASSSGGTGGFGYTF.

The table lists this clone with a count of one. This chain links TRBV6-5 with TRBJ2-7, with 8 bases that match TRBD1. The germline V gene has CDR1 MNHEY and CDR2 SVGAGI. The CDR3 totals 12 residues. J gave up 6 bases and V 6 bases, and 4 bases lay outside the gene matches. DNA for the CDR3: TGTGCCAGCAGCAGAACAGGGGGCGAGCAGTACTTC. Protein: CASSRTGGEQYF.

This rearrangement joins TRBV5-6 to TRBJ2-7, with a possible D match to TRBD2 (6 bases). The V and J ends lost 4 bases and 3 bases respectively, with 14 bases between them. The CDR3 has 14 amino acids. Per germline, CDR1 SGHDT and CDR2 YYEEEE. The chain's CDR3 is CASSAPGLGYEQYF. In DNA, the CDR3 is TGTGCCAGCAGCGCCCCGGGACTGGGCTACGAGCAGTACTTC.

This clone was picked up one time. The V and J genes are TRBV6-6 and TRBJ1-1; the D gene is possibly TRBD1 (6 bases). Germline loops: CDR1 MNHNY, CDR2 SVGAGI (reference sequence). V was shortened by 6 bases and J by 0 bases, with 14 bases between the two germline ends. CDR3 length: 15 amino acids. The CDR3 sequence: CASSLTGTLNTEAFF. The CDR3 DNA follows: TGTGCCAGCAGCCTGACTGGGACATTGAACACTGAAGCTTTCTTT.

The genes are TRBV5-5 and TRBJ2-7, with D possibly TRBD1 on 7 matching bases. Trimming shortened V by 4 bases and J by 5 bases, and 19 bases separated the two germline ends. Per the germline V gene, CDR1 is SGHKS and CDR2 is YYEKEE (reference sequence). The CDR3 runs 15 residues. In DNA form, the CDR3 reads TGTGCCAGCAGCGTAACAGGGGAGGCGTACGACGAGCAGTACTTC. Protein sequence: CASSVTGEAYDEQYF.

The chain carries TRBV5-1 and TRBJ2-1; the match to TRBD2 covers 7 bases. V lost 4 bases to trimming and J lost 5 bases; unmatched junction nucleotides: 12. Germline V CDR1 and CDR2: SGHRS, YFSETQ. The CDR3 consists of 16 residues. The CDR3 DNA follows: TGCGCCAGCAGCCCGGTTGGGCTAGCGGAAAACAATGAGCAGTTCTTC. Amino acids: CASSPVGLAENNEQFF.

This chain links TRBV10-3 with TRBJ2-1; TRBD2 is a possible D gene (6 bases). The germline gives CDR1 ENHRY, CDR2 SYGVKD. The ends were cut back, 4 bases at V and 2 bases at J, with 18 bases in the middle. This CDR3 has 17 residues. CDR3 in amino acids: CAISGLPPGEAYNEQFF. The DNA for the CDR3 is TGTGCCATCAGTGGTCTCCCTCCGGGGGAGGCCTACAATGAGCAGTTCTTC.

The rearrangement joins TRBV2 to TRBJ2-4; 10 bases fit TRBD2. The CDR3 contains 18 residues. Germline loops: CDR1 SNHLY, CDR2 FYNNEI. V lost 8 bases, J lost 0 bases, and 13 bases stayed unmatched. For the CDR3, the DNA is TGTGCCAGCGGAACTAGCGGGACCTTCTCCTTAGCCAAAAACATTCAGTACTTC. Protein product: CASGTSGTFSLAKNIQYF.

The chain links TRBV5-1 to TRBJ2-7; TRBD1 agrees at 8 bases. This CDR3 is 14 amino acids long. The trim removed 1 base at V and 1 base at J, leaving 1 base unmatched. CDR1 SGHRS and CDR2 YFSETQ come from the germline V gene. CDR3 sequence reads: CASSLQGASYEQYF. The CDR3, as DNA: TGCGCCAGCAGCTTGCAGGGGGCGTCCTACGAGCAGTACTTC.

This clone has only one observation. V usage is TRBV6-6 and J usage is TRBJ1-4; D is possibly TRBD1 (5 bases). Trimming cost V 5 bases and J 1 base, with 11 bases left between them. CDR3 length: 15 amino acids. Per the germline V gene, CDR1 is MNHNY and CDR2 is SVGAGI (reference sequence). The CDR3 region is CASSRRQGTNEKLFF. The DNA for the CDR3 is TGTGCCAGCAGTCGGCGGCAGGGAACTAATGAAAAACTGTTTTTT.

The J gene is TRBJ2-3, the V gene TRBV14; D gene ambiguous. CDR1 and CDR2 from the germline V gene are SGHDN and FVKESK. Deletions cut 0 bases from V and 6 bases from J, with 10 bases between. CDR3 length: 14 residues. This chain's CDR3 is CASSQEVSTDTQYF. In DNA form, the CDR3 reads TGTGCCAGCAGCCAAGAAGTTTCGACGGATACGCAGTATTTT.

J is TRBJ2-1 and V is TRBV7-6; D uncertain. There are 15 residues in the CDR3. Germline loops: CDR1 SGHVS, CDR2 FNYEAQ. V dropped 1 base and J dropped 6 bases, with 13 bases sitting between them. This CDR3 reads CASSLVQGPVNEQFF. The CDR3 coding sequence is TGTGCCAGCAGCTTAGTACAAGGCCCCGTCAATGAGCAGTTCTTC.

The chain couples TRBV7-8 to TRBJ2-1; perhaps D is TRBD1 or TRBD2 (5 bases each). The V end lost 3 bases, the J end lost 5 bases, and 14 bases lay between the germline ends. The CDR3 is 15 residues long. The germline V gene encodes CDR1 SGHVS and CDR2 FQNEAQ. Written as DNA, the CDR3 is TGTGCCAGCAGCTTTGGGGCGGGTCCAAACAATGAGCAGTTCTTC. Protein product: CASSFGAGPNNEQFF.

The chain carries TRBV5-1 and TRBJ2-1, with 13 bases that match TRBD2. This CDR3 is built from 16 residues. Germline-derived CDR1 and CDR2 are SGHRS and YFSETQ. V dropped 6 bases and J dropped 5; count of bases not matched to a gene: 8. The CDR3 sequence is CASTPTSGRKDNEQFF. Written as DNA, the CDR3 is TGCGCCAGCACCCCGACTAGCGGGAGGAAAGACAATGAGCAGTTCTTC. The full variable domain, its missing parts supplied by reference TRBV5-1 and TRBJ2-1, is KAGVTQTPRYLIKTRGQQVTLSCSPISGHRSVSWYQQTPGQGLQFLFEYFSETQRNKGNFPGRFSGRQFSNSRSEMNVSTLELGDSALYLCASTPTSGRKDNEQFFGPGTRLTVL.

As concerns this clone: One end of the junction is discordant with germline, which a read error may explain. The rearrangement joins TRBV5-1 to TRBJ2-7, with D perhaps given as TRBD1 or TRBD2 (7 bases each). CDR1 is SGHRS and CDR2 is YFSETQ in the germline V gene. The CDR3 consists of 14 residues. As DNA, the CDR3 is TGCGCCAGCAGCTTACGGGGGGCCCCGTCGGGACAGCACTTC. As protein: CASSLRGAPSGQHF. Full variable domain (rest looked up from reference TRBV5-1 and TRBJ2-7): KAGVTQTPRYLIKTRGQQVTLSCSPISGHRSVSWYQQTPGQGLQFLFEYFSETQRNKGNFPGRFSGRQFSNSRSEMNVSTLELGDSALYLCASSLRGAPSGQHFGPGTRLTVT.

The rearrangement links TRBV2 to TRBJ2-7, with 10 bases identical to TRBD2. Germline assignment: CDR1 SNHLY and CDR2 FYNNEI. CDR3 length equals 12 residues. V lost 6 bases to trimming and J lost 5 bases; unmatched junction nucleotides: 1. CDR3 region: CASRLAGHEQYF. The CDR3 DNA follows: TGTGCCAGCAGACTAGCGGGACACGAGCAGTACTTC.

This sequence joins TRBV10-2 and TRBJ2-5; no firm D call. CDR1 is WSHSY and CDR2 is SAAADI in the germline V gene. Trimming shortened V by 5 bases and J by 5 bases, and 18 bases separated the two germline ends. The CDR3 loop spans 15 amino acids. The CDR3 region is CASSLDHSGRETQYF. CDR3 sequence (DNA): TGCGCCAGCAGTCTTGACCATTCAGGAAGGGAGACCCAGTACTTC.

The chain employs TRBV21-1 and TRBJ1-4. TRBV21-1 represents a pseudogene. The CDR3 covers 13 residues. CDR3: CAIRRGPNEKLFF. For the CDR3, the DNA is TGTGCCATCAGGCGGGGTCCTAATGAAAAACTGTTTTTT.

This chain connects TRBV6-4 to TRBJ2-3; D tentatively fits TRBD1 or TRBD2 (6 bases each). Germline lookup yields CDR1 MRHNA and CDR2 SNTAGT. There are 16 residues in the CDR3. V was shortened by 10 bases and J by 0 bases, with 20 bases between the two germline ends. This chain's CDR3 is CANPNRGEDSTDTQYF. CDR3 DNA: TGTGCCAACCCTAATAGGGGGGAGGATAGCACAGATACGCAGTATTTT.

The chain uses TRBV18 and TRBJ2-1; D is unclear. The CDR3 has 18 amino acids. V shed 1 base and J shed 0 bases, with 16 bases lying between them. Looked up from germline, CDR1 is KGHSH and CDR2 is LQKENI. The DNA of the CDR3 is TGTGCCAGCTCACCACACGGCGGCACCTCCTCCTCCTACAATGAGCAGTTCTTC. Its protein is CASSPHGGTSSSYNEQFF.

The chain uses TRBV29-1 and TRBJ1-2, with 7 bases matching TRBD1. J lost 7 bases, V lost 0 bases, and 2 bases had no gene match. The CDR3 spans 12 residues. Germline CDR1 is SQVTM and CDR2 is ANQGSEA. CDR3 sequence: CSVEDQGGGYTF. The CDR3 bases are TGCAGCGTTGAAGATCAGGGGGGTGGCTACACCTTC.